Listed below are T cell receptor beta chains from one sample, sequenced in a study of glioma-infiltrating T cells. TCRdb ran MiXCR on the multiplex PCR reads and lists one entry per CDR3 protein. The table includes approximately 190,000 distinct CDR3 sequences, over 25% detected once. Sequencing was performed on glioma tissue, nonneoplastic brain tissue, or PBMCs (not recorded which). The receptors here all came from a human donor with low-grade glioma or glioblastoma, undergoing nonglioma brain surgery, or in good health (not recorded which). Each CDR3 is given with its conserved first and last residue. A D gene is named only where the DNA matches it firmly. Size is stated for part of the rows, as once, few or many counts, or as a class when the clone is expanded.

len: 12
abundance: many
j_gene: TRBJ1-2
d_gene: .
v_gene: TRBV29-1
CDR3nt: TGCAGCGTTGAAGTAGGGGCCCAAAACCCCACCTTC
CDR3aa: CSVEVGAQNPTF

len: 12
abundance: many
j_gene: TRBJ2-3
d_gene: .
v_gene: TRBV2
CDR3nt: TGTGCCAGCAGCATCATAGGCGGGATCCAGTATTTT
CDR3aa: CASSIIGGIQYF

len: 13
abundance: many
j_gene: TRBJ2-7
d_gene: TRBD2
v_gene: TRBV29-1
CDR3nt: TGCAGCGTTCTCGAGGGAGGGGCCTACGAGCAGTACTTC
CDR3aa: CSVLEGGAYEQYF

len: 11
abundance: medium-sized
j_gene: TRBJ1-1
d_gene: .
v_gene: TRBV6-1
CDR3nt: TGTGCCAGCAGATTGGTAAGGGAAGCTTTCTTT
CDR3aa: CASRLVREAFF

len: 13
abundance: .
j_gene: TRBJ1-1
d_gene: .
v_gene: TRBV27
CDR3nt: TGTGTTAGCAGTGTACAGGTGAACACTGAAGCTTTCTTT
CDR3aa: CVSSVQVNTEAFF

len: 13
abundance: many
j_gene: TRBJ1-1
d_gene: .
v_gene: TRBV7-9
CDR3nt: TGTGCCAGCAGCTGGCAGGGGAACACTGAAGCTTTCTTT
CDR3aa: CASSWQGNTEAFF

len: 17
abundance: .
j_gene: TRBJ2-6
d_gene: .
v_gene: TRBV14
CDR3nt: TGTGCCAGCAGCCCGTCCCGGGACTTTTTCGGGGCCAACGTCCTGACTTTC
CDR3aa: CASSPSRDFFGANVLTF

len: 13
abundance: .
j_gene: TRBJ2-5
d_gene: .
v_gene: TRBV5-4
CDR3nt: TGTGCCAGCAGCTTTTTAGCGGAAGGGACCCAGTACTTC
CDR3aa: CASSFLAEGTQYF

len: 14
abundance: many
j_gene: TRBJ2-5
d_gene: .
v_gene: TRBV7-2
CDR3nt: TGTGCCAGCCAGATTTCACGGGAGAGAGAGACCCAGTACTTC
CDR3aa: CASQISRERETQYF

len: 16
abundance: .
j_gene: TRBJ2-7
d_gene: TRBD2
v_gene: TRBV20-1
CDR3nt: TGCAGCGCTAGAGCCCCTGGACTAGCGGGTTATGGTGAGCAGTACTTC
CDR3aa: CSARAPGLAGYGEQYF

len: 13
abundance: .
j_gene: TRBJ2-7
d_gene: .
v_gene: TRBV29-1
CDR3nt: TGCAGCGTCCCCGATGCGGCTTCGGACGAGCAGTACTTC
CDR3aa: CSVPDAASDEQYF

len: 13
abundance: .
j_gene: TRBJ2-7
d_gene: .
v_gene: TRBV27
CDR3nt: TGCGCCACCAAGTCTCTGCTTACTTACGAGCAGTACTTC
CDR3aa: CATKSLLTYEQYF

len: 14
abundance: many
j_gene: TRBJ2-7
d_gene: .
v_gene: TRBV27
CDR3nt: TGTGCCAGCAGTTTAGATGCGAGCTCCTACGAGCAGTACTTC
CDR3aa: CASSLDASSYEQYF

len: 13
abundance: many
j_gene: TRBJ1-2
d_gene: TRBD1
v_gene: TRBV25-1
CDR3nt: TGTGCCAGCAGTGGACAGGGTTTCTATGGCTACACCTTC
CDR3aa: CASSGQGFYGYTF

len: 15
abundance: many
j_gene: TRBJ2-5
d_gene: .
v_gene: TRBV7-2
CDR3nt: TGTGCCAGCAGCTTACGGGTCTCCGAAGGGGAGACCCAGTACTTC
CDR3aa: CASSLRVSEGETQYF

len: 17
abundance: few
j_gene: TRBJ1-5
d_gene: .
v_gene: TRBV7-9
CDR3nt: TGTGCCAGCAGCTTAAAAAGGGACAACCCTAGCAATCAGCCCCAGCATTTT
CDR3aa: CASSLKRDNPSNQPQHF

len: 14
abundance: .
j_gene: TRBJ1-1
d_gene: TRBD1
v_gene: TRBV29-1
CDR3nt: TGCAGCGTTGAGGGGACAGGGAGGACCACTGAAGCTTTCTTT
CDR3aa: CSVEGTGRTTEAFF

len: 12
abundance: many
j_gene: TRBJ1-5
d_gene: .
v_gene: TRBV20-1
CDR3nt: TGCAGTGGCTCAGATAGCAATCAGCCCCAGCATTTT
CDR3aa: CSGSDSNQPQHF

len: 15
abundance: many
j_gene: TRBJ1-5
d_gene: TRBD1
v_gene: TRBV7-2
CDR3nt: TGTGCCAGCAGTCCGGACAGGGCCAGCAATCAGCCCCAGCATTTT
CDR3aa: CASSPDRASNQPQHF

len: 17
abundance: many
j_gene: TRBJ2-1
d_gene: .
v_gene: TRBV25-1
CDR3nt: TGTGCCAGCAGTGAGGGCGTGGGCGGAGGAGCCTACAATGAGCAGTTCTTC
CDR3aa: CASSEGVGGGAYNEQFF

len: 14
abundance: .
j_gene: TRBJ2-7
d_gene: TRBD2
v_gene: TRBV29-1
CDR3nt: TGCAGCGTTGAAACTTTCGCGGGAGGCGACGAGCAGTACTTC
CDR3aa: CSVETFAGGDEQYF

len: 16
abundance: many
j_gene: TRBJ2-7
d_gene: .
v_gene: TRBV20-1
CDR3nt: TGCAGTGCTACGCCTTTAGACGGAGCCCCCGTAAAAGAGCAGTACTTC
CDR3aa: CSATPLDGAPVKEQYF

len: 16
abundance: .
j_gene: TRBJ1-5
d_gene: .
v_gene: TRBV7-2
CDR3nt: TGTGCCAGCAGCTTAGGAACAGGACGAAGCAATCAGCCCCAGCATTTT
CDR3aa: CASSLGTGRSNQPQHF

len: 17
abundance: many
j_gene: TRBJ2-5
d_gene: .
v_gene: TRBV28
CDR3nt: TGTGCCAGCAGTTTATTTTTAGGTTCCCCGTGGGGAGAGACCCAGTACTTC
CDR3aa: CASSLFLGSPWGETQYF

len: 13
abundance: few
j_gene: TRBJ1-2
d_gene: .
v_gene: TRBV2
CDR3nt: TGTGCCAGCAGTGAGGGGGGGTTGGGCGGCTACACCTTC
CDR3aa: CASSEGGLGGYTF

len: 14
abundance: .
j_gene: TRBJ1-1
d_gene: .
v_gene: TRBV5-6
CDR3nt: TGTGCCAGCAGCTTGGAGGGGCCCAACACTGAAGCTTTCTTT
CDR3aa: CASSLEGPNTEAFF

len: 17
abundance: .
j_gene: TRBJ2-3
d_gene: TRBD2
v_gene: TRBV4-1
CDR3nt: TGCGCCAGCAGCCAAGATCGGGAAGCGGGGGGCACAGATACGCAGTATTTT
CDR3aa: CASSQDREAGGTDTQYF

len: 13
abundance: once
j_gene: TRBJ2-7
d_gene: TRBD1
v_gene: TRBV18
CDR3nt: TGTGCCAGCCCACTGGGACAGGGCTACGAGCAGTACTTC
CDR3aa: CASPLGQGYEQYF

len: 16
abundance: .
j_gene: TRBJ1-4
d_gene: TRBD1
v_gene: TRBV18
CDR3nt: TGTGCCAGCTCACCCGACACCGGGACAGCAAATGAAAAACTGTTTTTT
CDR3aa: CASSPDTGTANEKLFF

len: 18
abundance: .
j_gene: TRBJ2-5
d_gene: TRBD2
v_gene: TRBV11-2
CDR3nt: TGTGCCAGCAGCTTTGGGCTAGCGGGAGGGCCGAGGCAAGAGACCCAGTACTTC
CDR3aa: CASSFGLAGGPRQETQYF

len: 14
abundance: .
j_gene: TRBJ2-7
d_gene: TRBD1
v_gene: TRBV6-5
CDR3nt: TGCGCCAGCAGTTCCGGGACAGGCGATGCGGAGCAGTACTTC
CDR3aa: CASSSGTGDAEQYF

len: 12
abundance: many
j_gene: TRBJ2-1
d_gene: .
v_gene: TRBV20-1
CDR3nt: TGCAGTGCTAGAAATCTGGGAAATGAGCAGTTCTTC
CDR3aa: CSARNLGNEQFF

len: 12
abundance: .
j_gene: TRBJ1-1
d_gene: .
v_gene: TRBV10-2
CDR3nt: TGCGCCAGCAGTGATCGGAACACTGAAGCTTTCTTT
CDR3aa: CASSDRNTEAFF

len: 13
abundance: .
j_gene: TRBJ1-2
d_gene: .
v_gene: TRBV6-2/TRBV6-3
CDR3nt: TGTGCCAGCAGTCGTCCAGGAATACCTGGCTACACCTTC
CDR3aa: CASSRPGIPGYTF

len: 11
abundance: .
j_gene: TRBJ2-3
d_gene: .
v_gene: TRBV29-1
CDR3nt: TGCAGCGTTGATGGGGTAGATACGCAGTATTTT
CDR3aa: CSVDGVDTQYF

len: 19
abundance: few
j_gene: TRBJ2-7
d_gene: TRBD1
v_gene: TRBV25-1
CDR3nt: TGTGCCAGCAGTGAGCGTCCGGGACAGGGGCACCCCCTCTCCTACGAGCAGTACTTC
CDR3aa: CASSERPGQGHPLSYEQYF

len: 13
abundance: many
j_gene: TRBJ1-5
d_gene: .
v_gene: TRBV20-1
CDR3nt: TGCAGTGTATCACAACAGTACAATCAGCCCCAGCATTTT
CDR3aa: CSVSQQYNQPQHF

len: 14
abundance: many
j_gene: TRBJ1-2
d_gene: TRBD1
v_gene: TRBV5-4
CDR3nt: TGTGCCAGCAGCTTACAGGGGGCTATCTATGGCTACACCTTC
CDR3aa: CASSLQGAIYGYTF

len: 15
abundance: .
j_gene: TRBJ1-1
d_gene: .
v_gene: TRBV6-2/TRBV6-3
CDR3nt: TGTGCCCTCGGTAAGGGACTGTACATGAACACTGAAGCTTTCTTT
CDR3aa: CALGKGLYMNTEAFF

len: 16
abundance: many
j_gene: TRBJ2-5
d_gene: TRBD1
v_gene: TRBV6-5
CDR3nt: TGTGCCAGCAGTTACTCGCCGGGACAGGGGATGGAGACCCAGTACTTC
CDR3aa: CASSYSPGQGMETQYF

len: 15
abundance: many
j_gene: TRBJ2-1
d_gene: .
v_gene: TRBV20-1
CDR3nt: TGCAGTGCTAGATCGCGGGGTGGCGGCTACAATGAGCAGTTCTTC
CDR3aa: CSARSRGGGYNEQFF

len: 16
abundance: .
j_gene: TRBJ2-4
d_gene: TRBD2
v_gene: TRBV10-3
CDR3nt: TGTGCCATCAGTGACTCCTTTGAGCGGGGGCAAAACATTCAGTACTTC
CDR3aa: CAISDSFERGQNIQYF

len: 15
abundance: .
j_gene: TRBJ1-4
d_gene: .
v_gene: TRBV5-1
CDR3nt: TGCCCCAGCACAGAAGGGGGAGCCCTCGTGGAAAAACTGTTTTTT
CDR3aa: CPSTEGGALVEKLFF

len: 17
abundance: .
j_gene: TRBJ2-3
d_gene: TRBD1
v_gene: TRBV12-3/TRBV12-4
CDR3nt: TGTGCCGGCAGTCCGGGACAGCTAAGCCTTGGAGCAGATACGCAGTATTTT
CDR3aa: CAGSPGQLSLGADTQYF

len: 15
abundance: many
j_gene: TRBJ1-5
d_gene: .
v_gene: TRBV6-1
CDR3nt: TGTGCCAGCAGGATACAGCTATATAGCAATCAGCCCCAGCATTTT
CDR3aa: CASRIQLYSNQPQHF

len: 16
abundance: many
j_gene: TRBJ1-6
d_gene: .
v_gene: TRBV4-3
CDR3nt: TGCGCCAGCAGCCTATCTAATGGAGGACAGCATTCACCCCTCCACTTT
CDR3aa: CASSLSNGGQHSPLHF

len: 15
abundance: .
j_gene: TRBJ1-2
d_gene: .
v_gene: TRBV4-1
CDR3nt: TGCGCCAGCAGCCAAGAACAGGAGCCCTACTATGGCTACACCTTC
CDR3aa: CASSQEQEPYYGYTF

len: 16
abundance: many
j_gene: TRBJ2-4
d_gene: .
v_gene: TRBV6-2/TRBV6-3
CDR3nt: TGTGCCAGCAGTTATTTGGACGGGATAGCCAAAAACATTCAGTACTTC
CDR3aa: CASSYLDGIAKNIQYF

len: 13
abundance: many
j_gene: TRBJ2-3
d_gene: .
v_gene: TRBV10-3
CDR3nt: TGTGCCATCAGTGTAGCGGGCACAGATACGCAGTATTTT
CDR3aa: CAISVAGTDTQYF

len: 14
abundance: many
j_gene: TRBJ1-1
d_gene: .
v_gene: TRBV27
CDR3nt: TGTGCCAGCTCCAAGGCACAGCTCAACACTGAAGCTTTCTTT
CDR3aa: CASSKAQLNTEAFF

len: 15
abundance: .
j_gene: TRBJ2-1
d_gene: TRBD1
v_gene: TRBV7-2
CDR3nt: TGTGCCAGCGGCTTAGGACAGGATAACCACAATGAGCAGTTCTTC
CDR3aa: CASGLGQDNHNEQFF

len: 14
abundance: .
j_gene: TRBJ2-7
d_gene: .
v_gene: TRBV3-1
CDR3nt: TGTGCCAGCTGGTCGGGGGCCTTCTCCTACGAGCAGTACTTC
CDR3aa: CASWSGAFSYEQYF

len: 13
abundance: few
j_gene: TRBJ2-2
d_gene: .
v_gene: TRBV9
CDR3nt: TGTGCCAGCAGCGTAGCTGCCACCGGGGAGCTGTTTTTT
CDR3aa: CASSVAATGELFF

len: 17
abundance: .
j_gene: TRBJ2-1
d_gene: .
v_gene: TRBV2
CDR3nt: TGTGCCAGCAGCTTGACCTTCCCGGGCCCGTCCTACAATGGGCAGTTCTTC
CDR3aa: CASSLTFPGPSYNGQFF

len: 15
abundance: .
j_gene: TRBJ2-1
d_gene: .
v_gene: TRBV5-6
CDR3nt: TGTGCCAGCAGTCAGGACGTGAGCTCCTACAATGAGCAGTTCTTC
CDR3aa: CASSQDVSSYNEQFF